This TCR beta chain was retrieved from a study of regulatory T cells in long-lasting Graves disease. This clonotype showed up many times. The target antigen is unknown. This sample's time point: persistent/refractory GD, antithyroid drugs over 5 years with positive TRAb. TCR sequences were obtained from RNA taken from PBMCs. Study observations and caveats: Patients with persistent disease shared around 2,700 public clonotypes, outpacing the roughly 970 shared by new patients.

According to the study, TCR beta libraries were built with iRepertoire HTBI primers and CDR3-region Arm-PCR. Via MiXCR, TCRdb re-called the multiplex PCR reads, giving one row per CDR3 protein. Found here are about 470,000 distinct CDR3 sequences, under 25% of them singletons; the top ten hold 7.8%. The germline CDR1 and CDR2 sequences are SGHRS and YFSETQ. The V end was cut by 5 bases, the J end by 3 bases, with 15 bases between. The CDR3 totals 14 residues. This sequence was found in a female donor with Graves disease. V and J are TRBV5-1 and TRBJ2-7; tentatively, D is TRBD1 or TRBD2 (5 bases each). Sequencing was performed on peripheral blood mononuclear cells (PBMCs), taken when the disease was refractory, from a patient treated with antithyroid drugs. The CDR3 DNA follows: TGCGCCAGCAGGGCCGGGACCGCTGGCTACGAGCAGTACTTC. It yields the protein CASRAGTAGYEQYF.